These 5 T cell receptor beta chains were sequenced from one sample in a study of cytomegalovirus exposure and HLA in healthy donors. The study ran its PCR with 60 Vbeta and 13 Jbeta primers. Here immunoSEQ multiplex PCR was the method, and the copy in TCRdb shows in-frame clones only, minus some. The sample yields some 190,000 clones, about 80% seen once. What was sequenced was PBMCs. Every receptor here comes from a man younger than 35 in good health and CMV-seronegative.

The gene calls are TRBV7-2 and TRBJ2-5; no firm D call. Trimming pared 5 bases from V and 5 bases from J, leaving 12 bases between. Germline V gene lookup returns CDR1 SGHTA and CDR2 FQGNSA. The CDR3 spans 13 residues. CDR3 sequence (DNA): TGTGCCAGCAGCGGTCACGGAGTGGAGACCCAGTACTTC. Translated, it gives CASSGHGVETQYF.

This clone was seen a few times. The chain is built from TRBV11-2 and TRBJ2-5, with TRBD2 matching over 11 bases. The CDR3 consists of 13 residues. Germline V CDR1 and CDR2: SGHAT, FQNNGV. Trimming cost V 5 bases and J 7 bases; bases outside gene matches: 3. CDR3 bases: TGTGCCAGCAGCCTAGCGGGGGGAGGGACCCAGTACTTC. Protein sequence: CASSLAGGGTQYF. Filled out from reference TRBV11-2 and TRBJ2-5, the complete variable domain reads EAGVAQSPRYKIIEKRQSVAFWCNPISGHATLYWYQQILGQGPKLLIQFQNNGVVDDSQLPKDRFSAERLKGVDSTLKIQPAKLEDSAVYLCASSLAGGGTQYFGPGTRLLVL.

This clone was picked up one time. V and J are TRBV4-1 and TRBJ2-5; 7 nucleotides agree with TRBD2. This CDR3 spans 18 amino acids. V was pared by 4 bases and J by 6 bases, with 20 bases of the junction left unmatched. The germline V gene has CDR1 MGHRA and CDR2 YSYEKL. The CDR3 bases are TGCGCCAGCAGCCCGTCCGTCGGGGCGGGAGTCGGCGAGAAGACCCAGTACTTC. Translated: CASSPSVGAGVGEKTQYF.

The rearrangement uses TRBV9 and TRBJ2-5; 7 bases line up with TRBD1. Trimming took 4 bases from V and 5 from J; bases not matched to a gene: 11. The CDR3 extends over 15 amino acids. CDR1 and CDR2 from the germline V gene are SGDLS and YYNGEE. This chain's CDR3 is CASSPRKTGKETQYF. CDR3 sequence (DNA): TGTGCCAGCAGCCCTCGTAAGACAGGGAAGGAGACCCAGTACTTC.

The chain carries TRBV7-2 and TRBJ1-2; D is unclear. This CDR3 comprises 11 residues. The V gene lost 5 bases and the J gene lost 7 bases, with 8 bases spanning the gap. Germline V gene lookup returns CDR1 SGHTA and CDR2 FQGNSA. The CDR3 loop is CASSPFFGYTF. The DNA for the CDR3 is TGTGCCAGCAGCCCCTTCTTTGGCTACACCTTC. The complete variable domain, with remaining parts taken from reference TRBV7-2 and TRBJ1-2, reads GAGVSQSPSNKVTEKGKDVELRCDPISGHTALYWYRQSLGQGLEFLIYFQGNSAPDKSGLPSDRFSAERTGGSVSTLTIQRTQQEDSAVYLCASSPFFGYTFGSGTRLTVV.